One sample yielded the 21 T cell receptor beta chains listed below, sequenced in a study of blood T cell repertoires in COVID-19 (TCRdb year 2020). Receptor amplification or capture employed the immunoSEQ multiplex PCR assay. TCRdb retrieved this table from immuneACCESS and kept in-frame rearrangements only. Not all clones are present; in checked studies, unresolved V genes account for under half, and no reason is known for the remainder. A total of 270,000 or so clones appear in this sample, over 75% of them only once. 10% to 15% of the sample is in the top ten clones. The sequencing sample was made of peripheral blood. These receptors were collected from a human donor in a cohort sampled during active COVID-19.

V is TRBV7-2 and J is TRBJ1-1; D might be TRBD1 (5 bases). There are 13 residues in the CDR3. Germline CDR1 is SGHTA and CDR2 is FQGNSA. Trimming removed 3 bases at V and 10 bases at J, with 15 bases between. The CDR3, as DNA: TGTGCCAGCAGCTTGGTGCAGGGCGTGGGAGCTTTCTTT. This encodes CASSLVQGVGAFF.

The chain joins TRBV9 to TRBJ2-1; 7 bases match TRBD1. CDR1 is SGDLS and CDR2 is YYNGEE in the germline V gene. V was clipped by 2 bases and J by 7 bases; unmatched bases: 9. The CDR3 totals 15 residues. CDR3 amino acids: CASSVRGDSGNEQFF. CDR3 nucleotides: TGTGCCAGCAGCGTTAGAGGGGACAGCGGAAATGAGCAGTTCTTC.

In its sample, this clone was seen once. J is TRBJ1-1 and V is TRBV2; 8 bases map to TRBD1. Per germline, CDR1 SNHLY and CDR2 FYNNEI. V was clipped by 6 bases and J by 1 base; unmatched bases: 7. CDR3 length: 15 residues. The CDR3 protein is CASRRDRGRNTEAFF. Written as DNA, the CDR3 is TGTGCCAGCAGACGCGACAGGGGCCGGAACACTGAAGCTTTCTTT. Combining the CDR3 with reference TRBV2 and TRBJ1-1 gives the whole variable domain EPEVTQTPSHQVTQMGQEVILRCVPISNHLYFYWYRQILGQKVEFLVSFYNNEISEKSEIFDDQFSVERPDGSNFTLKIRSTKLEDSAMYFCASRRDRGRNTEAFFGQGTRLTVV.

The V and J genes are TRBV19 and TRBJ1-5; the D gene is possibly TRBD1 (6 bases). Trimming took 4 bases from V and 1 from J, leaving 14 bases between them. Germline CDR1 reads LNHDA; CDR2 reads SQIVND (reference sequence). The CDR3 runs 16 residues. The CDR3 region has the DNA TGTGCCAGTAGTACCGGAACAGGGTACAGCAATCAGCCCCAGCATTTT. Its translation is CASSTGTGYSNQPQHF.

Points on this clone: Distinct nucleotide sequences in the sample also encode this CDR3. V and J are TRBV2 and TRBJ1-1, with a possible D match to TRBD1 (5 bases). V shed 4 bases and J shed 3 bases, with 9 bases lying between them. CDR1 and CDR2 from the germline V gene are SNHLY and FYNNEI. There are 13 residues in the CDR3. CDR3 sequence: CASSAGSDTEAFF. The CDR3 DNA is TGTGCCAGCAGTGCAGGGTCGGACACTGAAGCTTTCTTT.

The chain joins TRBV18 to TRBJ2-7, with 8 bases matching TRBD2. Germline trimming cut 3 bases from V and 5 bases from J; bases unmatched to any gene: 6. Germline lookup yields CDR1 KGHSH and CDR2 LQKENI. The CDR3 extends over 14 amino acids. CDR3 sequence: CASSPVGRAHEQYF. The CDR3 DNA is TGTGCCAGCTCACCCGTCGGGAGGGCCCACGAGCAGTACTTC.

J is TRBJ2-7 and V is TRBV7-8; the match to TRBD2 covers 11 bases. The CDR3 is 14 residues long. V lost 1 base and J lost 9; bases outside the gene matches: 5. Germline loops: CDR1 SGHVS, CDR2 FQNEAQ. The CDR3, as DNA: TGTGCCAGCAGCTTAGATATACTAGCGGGAGTGCAGTACTTC. Its translation is CASSLDILAGVQYF.

V and J are TRBV4-3 and TRBJ1-2; possible D gene TRBD1, 6 bases. The CDR3 covers 15 residues. Trimming removed 0 bases from V and 6 bases from J, with 14 bases in between. Germline V gene sequence: CDR1 LGHNA, CDR2 YSLEER. CDR3 nucleotide sequence: TGCGCCAGCAGCCAAGATCGCGGCGGGGGCCATGGCTACACCTTC. This codes for CASSQDRGGGHGYTF.

The chain carries TRBV6-6 and TRBJ1-5; D possibly corresponds to TRBD1 (5 bases). Looked up from germline, CDR1 is MNHNY and CDR2 is SVGAGI (reference sequence). V was clipped by 0 bases and J by 6 bases, with 15 bases between them. CDR3 length equals 16 residues. The CDR3 protein is CASSYSIGGGGQPQHF. The CDR3 DNA follows: TGTGCCAGCAGTTACTCGATTGGGGGGGGAGGTCAGCCCCAGCATTTT.

The V and J genes are TRBV9 and TRBJ2-5; the match to TRBD2 covers 8 bases. This CDR3 has 14 residues. Germline CDR1 reads SGDLS; CDR2 reads YYNGEE. With V trimmed by 4 bases and J by 5 bases, 7 bases remained unmatched. The CDR3 region is CASSPGTSVETQYF. CDR3 sequence (DNA): TGTGCCAGCAGCCCCGGGACTAGTGTCGAGACCCAGTACTTC. Drawing the rest from reference TRBV9 and TRBJ2-5, the complete variable domain is DSGVTQTPKHLITATGQRVTLRCSPRSGDLSVYWYQQSLDQGLQFLIQYYNGEERAKGNILERFSAQQFPDLHSELNLSSLELGDSALYFCASSPGTSVETQYFGPGTRLLVL.

This clone showed up just once. This rearrangement joins TRBV7-9 to TRBJ2-3; D perhaps matches TRBD2 (6 bases). Germline lookup yields CDR1 SEHNR and CDR2 FQNEAQ (reference sequence). V was clipped by 3 bases and J by 5 bases, with 15 bases between them. This CDR3 has 15 amino acids. CDR3 in DNA: TGTGCCAGCAGCTTTGGCGGGATAGAGGTAGATACGCAGTATTTT. Its protein is CASSFGGIEVDTQYF.

This clone appeared a single time. This sequence joins TRBV28 and TRBJ2-7; D is possibly TRBD2 (7 bases). Germline values: CDR1 MDHEN, CDR2 SYDVKM. The CDR3 has 14 amino acids. Trimming took 2 bases from V and 4 from J, leaving 12 bases between them. CDR3 DNA sequence: TGTGCCAGCAGTTTAAGGGGGGGAGGTTACGAGCAGTACTTC. Encoded protein: CASSLRGGGYEQYF.

V and J are TRBV7-9 and TRBJ1-2, with D maybe TRBD1 (5 bases). The germline V gene has CDR1 SEHNR and CDR2 FQNEAQ (reference sequence). CDR3 length: 15 residues. Trimming took off 8 bases at V and 0 bases at J, with 16 bases between the two ends. The CDR3 is CASHLTASPNYGYTF. CDR3 nucleotides: TGTGCCAGCCATCTGACAGCAAGCCCTAACTATGGCTACACCTTC.

The chain uses TRBV7-9 and TRBJ2-7, with D possibly being TRBD2 (5 bases). CDR1 and CDR2 (germline): SEHNR, FQNEAQ (reference sequence). The CDR3 is 16 amino acids. Deletions cut 5 bases from V and 6 bases from J, with 23 bases between. CDR3 region: CASSQTALGVAAEQYF. For the CDR3, the DNA is TGTGCCAGCAGCCAAACAGCACTGGGAGTGGCTGCCGAGCAGTACTTC.

V and J are TRBV6-5 and TRBJ1-5, with D unclear. Between the trimmed V and J ends, which lost 7 bases and 4 bases, there was a span of 11 bases. CDR3 size: 13 residues. Germline V gives CDR1 MNHEY, CDR2 SVGAGI. The CDR3 protein is CASTVWENQPQHF. CDR3 nucleotide sequence: TGTGCCAGCACAGTGTGGGAGAATCAGCCCCAGCATTTT.

This clone was detected only once. The chain is built from TRBV7-2 and TRBJ2-5, with 13 bases lining up with TRBD2. The germline V gene has CDR1 SGHTA and CDR2 FQGNSA. CDR3 length: 16 amino acids. The junction had 2 bases not matched to a gene; V was cut back by 4 bases and J by 0 bases. The CDR3 loop is CASSWGLAGYQETQYF. In nucleotides, the CDR3 is TGTGCCAGCAGCTGGGGACTAGCGGGGTACCAAGAGACCCAGTACTTC. The complete variable domain, with remaining parts taken from reference TRBV7-2 and TRBJ2-5, reads GAGVSQSPSNKVTEKGKDVELRCDPISGHTALYWYRQSLGQGLEFLIYFQGNSAPDKSGLPSDRFSAERTGGSVSTLTIQRTQQEDSAVYLCASSWGLAGYQETQYFGPGTRLLVL.

The sample holds one count of this clone. The chain is built from TRBV3-1 (or the pseudogene TRBV3-2) and TRBJ2-2, with TRBD2 matching over 12 bases. The CDR3 loop spans 17 amino acids. CDR1 is LGHDT, CDR2 YNNKEL, per germline (reference sequence). Losses at the gene ends were 3 bases for V and 3 bases for J; bases not matched to a gene: 5. CDR3 sequence (DNA): TGTGCCAGCAGCCAGTGGCTAGCGGGAGGGGACACCGGGGAGCTGTTTTTT. Encoded protein: CASSQWLAGGDTGELFF.

The chain employs TRBV25-1 and TRBJ2-2, with 8 bases fitting TRBD1. Germline CDR1 and CDR2: MGHDK and SYGVNS. The CDR3 contains 16 residues. V shed 3 bases, J shed 4 bases, and the junction held 7 bases outside the gene matches. The CDR3 loop is CASSEFRTGGTGELFF. The CDR3 DNA follows: TGTGCCAGCAGTGAGTTTCGAACAGGGGGCACCGGGGAGCTGTTTTTT. The whole variable domain, remainder taken from reference TRBV25-1 and TRBJ2-2, is EADIYQTPRYLVIGTGKKITLECSQTMGHDKMYWYQQDPGMELHLIHYSYGVNSTEKGDLSSESTVSRIRTEHFPLTLESARPSHTSQYLCASSEFRTGGTGELFFGEGSRLTVL.

The chain joins TRBV5-1 to TRBJ1-1, with D perhaps matching TRBD1 (5 bases). This CDR3 spans 17 amino acids. V was trimmed by 0 bases and J by 0 bases, leaving 15 bases between them. Germline values: CDR1 SGHRS, CDR2 YFSETQ. The CDR3, as DNA: TGCGCCAGCAGCTTGGCCGCGGGGCGGCGGTTGAACACTGAAGCTTTCTTT. It translates to CASSLAAGRRLNTEAFF.

This CDR3 reads CASSYSGRDGNTIYF. CDR3 nucleotides: TGTGCCAGCAGTTACTCGGGCAGGGATGGAAACACCATATATTTT. The chain joins TRBV6-6 to TRBJ1-3; TRBD1 is a possible D gene (5 bases). This CDR3 is 15 amino acids long. The germline V gene encodes CDR1 MNHNY and CDR2 SVGAGI (reference sequence). Trimming pared 0 bases from V and 3 bases from J, leaving 9 bases between.

The chain carries TRBV5-4 and TRBJ2-5, with 7 bases lining up with TRBD2. Trimming at V came to 0 bases and at J to 0 bases, leaving 14 bases not matched to a gene. CDR3 length: 19 amino acids. CDR1 and CDR2 from the germline V gene are SGHNT and YYREEE (reference sequence). Here the CDR3 DNA reads TGTGCCAGCAGCTTGGCGATCTCTAGCGGAATGGCCAACCAAGAGACCCAGTACTTC. Translation gives CASSLAISSGMANQETQYF.